This T cell receptor (beta chain) was sequenced in a study of cytomegalovirus exposure and HLA in healthy donors. Note on this clone: This specimen includes other DNA sequences encoding the same CDR3.

Vbeta (60) and Jbeta (13) primers were used in the PCR. This table comes from immunoSEQ multiplex PCR, and its TCRdb copy is limited to in-frame clones, with some not included. The profile shows 150,000 or so clones, roughly three quarters of them singletons. Sample: PBMCs. This clonotype originated in a woman in her thirties or forties in good health and CMV-seropositive.

CDR3 coding DNA: TGTGCCAGTAGTATAGGCGCGAACACTGAAGCTTTCTTT. This gives the protein CASSIGANTEAFF. The chain links TRBV19 to TRBJ1-1; D call uncertain. Germline values: CDR1 LNHDA, CDR2 SQIVND (reference sequence). V lost 1 base and J 1 base, leaving 4 bases between the germline ends. This CDR3 has 13 amino acids. Together with reference TRBV19 and TRBJ1-1, the CDR3 gives the full variable domain: DGGITQSPKYLFRKEGQNVTLSCEQNLNHDAMYWYRQDPGQGLRLIYYSQIVNDFQKGDIAEGYSVSREKKESFPLTVTSAQKNPTAFYLCASSIGANTEAFFGQGTRLTVV.